This T cell receptor beta chain was documented in a study of T-cell memory formation after mild COVID-19 (dated by TCRdb to the early 2020s). Background on the whole study: Most TCR sequence clusters were specific to one of the two donors. T-cell clones expanding and contracting after mild COVID-19 in a couple of donors were tracked by longitudinal TCRalpha and TCRbeta repertoire sequencing. The cohort was made up of two young adult volunteers, one female and one male, who were previously healthy. Findings and caveats that apply to the study as a whole: Contracting CD4+ clones were located mainly in the CM and EM memory subsets, whereas CD8+ clones were found to be enriched in EMRA. Whether the second-wave clones peaking on day 37 were SARS-CoV-2 specific was not confirmed. Clones that contracted from day 15 to 85 showed balanced CD4/CD8 phenotypes, whereas a second wave of clones that expanded from day 15 to 37 leaned towards CD4+. Some responding clones were found in pre-infection memory, which suggests that pre-existing cross-reactive memory T cells took part in the SARS-CoV-2 response. The study included only two mild cases, and larger cohorts that include severe cases with pre-infection samples were judged to be necessary.

The germline V gene sets CDR1 to SGHTA and CDR2 to FQGTGA. Its CDR3 holds 15 amino acids, cysteine through phenylalanine. The sequence is cut down to CDR3 DNA, 45 bases in frame from base 1. V is reduced by 5 bases and J by 0 bases, leaving a spacing of 11 bases between them. This clonotype has only a few counts. This receptor's antigen is unknown. No base quality information exists; no much larger clone differs at one position. Ficoll-Paque density gradient centrifugation was used to isolate PBMCs. For sequencing, an Illumina NovaSeq 6000 was employed. TCRalpha and TCRbeta cDNA libraries were constructed by 5'RACE with constant-segment primers, with sample barcodes and unique molecular identifiers being introduced. RNA was extracted from every sample with Trizol reagent. Libraries were amplified in two PCR steps, with a second sample barcode and Illumina TruSeq adapters added in the second step. Libraries were sequenced on an Illumina NovaSeq with 2 x 150 bp paired-end reads. As for how the authors treated the data: The reads were demultiplexed and collapsed into UMI-guided consensus sequences using migec v1.2.7. With mixcr v2.1.11, UMI consensuses were aligned to TRA and TRB V and J templates and assembled into clonotypes. Expanded or contracted clonotypes were those called significant by both edgeR and NoisET, with noise models trained on biological replicates. For edgeR calls, a false discovery rate-adjusted p below 0.01 and a log2 fold-change threshold of 1 were applied. As an exploratory analysis of dynamics, max-normalized trajectories of the 1000 most abundant clonotypes were examined by PCA with hierarchical clustering. The CD4 or CD8 phenotype of responding clones was assigned using the separately sequenced CD4+ and CD8+ repertoires. The public reads were reanalyzed by TCRdb: fastp trimming at Q25, MiXCR alignment, in-frame beta chains only. One record per CDR3 amino acid sequence lists the most common genes and DNA. The V and J calls and clone size are TCRdb's, not the authors'. In all, the sample holds roughly 110,000 distinct CDR3 sequences, and approximately 15% of those were seen once. In total, the top ten clones hold 25% to 30% of the sample.

Sequences were obtained from PBMCs or a T cell subset sorted from them (not recorded which). The chain is encoded by TRBV7-3 joined to TRBJ2-1; TRBD2 is a weak D gene call, 5 bases matching. The receptor comes from an adult woman who had mild COVID-19 (a few samples of this study predate the infection). The sample titles of this study are shuffled in the database, so cell type and time point are left out; the donor was told from shared clones. This receptor has the CDR3 CASSPIGSSYNEQFF. The DNA is TGTGCCAGCAGCCCAATTGGGAGCTCCTACAATGAGCAGTTCTTC. With the rest looked up from the reference TRBV7-3 and TRBJ2-1 genes rather than sequenced, the full variable domain is GAGVSQTPSNKVTEKGKYVELRCDPISGHTALYWYRQSLGQGPEFLIYFQGTGAADDSGLPNDRFFAVRPEGSVSTLKIQRTERGDSAVYLCASSPIGSSYNEQFFGPGTRLTVL.